The 27 T cell receptor beta chains given below trace back to one sample, sequenced in a study of prognosis after radiotherapy for stage I lung cancer. Two-round multiplex PCR, the amplification method, yielded TCR beta CDR3 from genomic DNA. Primers were specific to each TRBV and TRBJ gene in first-round PCR. TCRdb re-analysed the multiplex PCR reads in MiXCR, keeping a single row per CDR3 protein. Counted here are about 16,000 distinct CDR3 sequences, under 55% occurring once; the ten biggest clones make up around 44%. This specimen consisted of PBMCs, obtained before or after stereotactic body radiation therapy (not recorded which). The source of these receptors is a donor aged 50 or older with non-small cell lung cancer.

The genes are TRBV5-1 and TRBJ2-7; 7 bases agree with TRBD1. The CDR3 contains 14 residues. V lost 3 bases, J lost 2 bases, and 5 bases stayed unmatched. Germline CDR1 SGHRS, CDR2 YFSETQ. The CDR3 protein is CASSSRQGPYEQYF. The CDR3 bases are TGCGCCAGCAGCTCGCGACAGGGCCCCTACGAGCAGTACTTC.

This chain uses TRBV12-3 or TRBV12-4 with TRBJ2-3; unclear D gene. CDR3 length: 17 residues. The V end lost 4 bases, the J end lost 3 bases, and 20 bases lay between the germline ends. Here the CDR3 reads CASSSTRLLGGTDTQYF. The DNA for the CDR3 is TGTGCCAGCAGTTCGACGCGACTGCTGGGTGGTACAGATACGCAGTATTTT.

This clonotype was seen ten or more times. Given a much more abundant clone one base away, this may be a read error. The V and J genes are TRBV6-2 or TRBV6-3 and TRBJ1-2; 8 bases line up with TRBD1. The CDR3 has 14 amino acids. Germline loops: CDR1 MNHEY, CDR2 SVGEGT. The CDR3 sequence is CASSVAGGLYGCTF. The CDR3, as DNA: TGTGCCAGCAGTGTAGCAGGGGGCTTATATGGCTGCACCTTC.

Comment on this clonotype: A far larger clone is one nucleotide away, so this likely arose from a read error. This sequence joins TRBV7-9 and TRBJ2-7; 9 bases map to TRBD1. The J call is doubtful: the DNA matches TRBJ2-1 better. The germline V gene has CDR1 SEHNR and CDR2 FQNEAQ (reference sequence). This CDR3 has 13 amino acids. CDR3 region: CASQGQGMNDQFF. CDR3 bases: TGTGCCAGCCAGGGACAGGGTATGAATGATCAGTTCTTC.

Points on this clonotype: Because it lacks the conserved phenylalanine or tryptophan at the end, this CDR3 is likely a read error. J is TRBJ2-5 and V is TRBV6-2 or TRBV6-3, with a weak D call TRBD2 (6 bases). CDR1 is MNHEY, CDR2 SVGEGT, per germline. CDR3 length: 14 amino acids. Trimming removed 8 bases at V and 4 bases at J, with 17 bases between. For the CDR3, the DNA is TGTGCCAGCGAGTCACGGGGGTTCAGAGAGACCCAGTACTTG. Translation gives CASESRGFRETQYL.

J is TRBJ2-2 and V is TRBV20-1, with 7 bases fitting TRBD2. CDR1 is DFQATT, CDR2 SNEGSKA, per germline (reference sequence). With 0 bases clipped from V and 3 bases from J, the junction kept 4 bases outside the gene matches. The CDR3 has 15 amino acids. DNA for the CDR3: TGCAGTGCTAGAGACCTTCTAGCGGACACCGGGGAGCTGTTTTTT. This translates into CSARDLLADTGELFF.

The chain has TRBV11-2 and TRBJ2-1; D uncertain. Trimming left V 1 base short and J 3 bases short, with 4 bases between. The CDR3 extends over 13 amino acids. The V gene's germline CDR1 is SGHAT and CDR2 FQNNGV. The CDR3, as DNA: TGTGCCAGCAGCTTAGGGAGCTACAATGAGCAGTTCTTC. Protein sequence: CASSLGSYNEQFF.

The J gene is TRBJ2-7, the V gene TRBV20-1; D might be TRBD2 (5 bases). Germline CDR1 is DFQATT and CDR2 is SNEGSKA (reference sequence). Trimming shortened V by 8 bases and J by 1 base, and 21 bases separated the two germline ends. This CDR3 spans 15 amino acids. In DNA, the CDR3 is TGCAGTCCCAGTAAACCGGGATTGCCGTCCTACGAGCAGTACTTC. Translating gives CSPSKPGLPSYEQYF.

The chain links TRBV5-6 to TRBJ1-3, with D unresolved. The V end was cut by 2 bases, the J end by 4 bases, with 10 bases between. Germline V gene data show CDR1 as SGHDT and CDR2 as YYEEEE. The CDR3 extends over 14 amino acids. The CDR3 is CASSFVDSGNTIYF. CDR3 DNA: TGTGCCAGCAGCTTCGTAGACTCGGGAAACACCATATATTTT.

The J gene is TRBJ2-3, the V gene TRBV19, with D perhaps TRBD1 (5 bases). The germline V gene has CDR1 LNHDA and CDR2 SQIVND (reference sequence). The CDR3 extends over 16 amino acids. V shed 3 bases and J shed 2 bases, with 15 bases lying between them. DNA of the CDR3: TGTGCCAGTAGTATTAGGGGCCAGCCCCCCACAGATACGCAGTATTTT. Amino acids: CASSIRGQPPTDTQYF.

This clonotype was detected many times. The CDR3 region has the DNA TGCGCCAGCAGCTTGGCCATTTTGGCGGGGGGAGAGACCCAGTACTTC. This encodes CASSLAILAGGETQYF. The V call is TRBV5-1, the J call TRBJ2-5; 8 nucleotides match TRBD2. The J segment lost 4 bases and the V segment lost 0 bases, leaving 8 bases of the junction unmatched. Per the germline V gene, CDR1 is SGHRS and CDR2 is YFSETQ. This CDR3 has 16 amino acids.

This clonotype was recorded at least ten times. The chain links TRBV24-1 to TRBJ1-2; D not resolved. The CDR3 contains 15 residues. Germline V CDR1 and CDR2: KGHDR, SFDVKD. V was pared by 3 bases and J by 3 bases, with 13 bases between. CDR3 sequence: CATSDPTDADYGYTF. In DNA form, the CDR3 reads TGTGCCACCAGTGATCCCACGGATGCTGACTATGGCTACACCTTC.

Many counts were recorded for this clonotype. This rearrangement joins TRBV6-1 to TRBJ2-4; D is possibly TRBD1 or TRBD2 (6 bases each). The CDR3 has 16 amino acids. Germline values: CDR1 MNHNS, CDR2 SASEGT. V lost 1 base and J 1 base, leaving 11 bases between the germline ends. The CDR3: CASSEEGGGAKNIQYF. In DNA form, the CDR3 reads TGTGCCAGCAGTGAAGAGGGGGGCGGGGCCAAAAACATTCAGTACTTC.

The chain carries TRBV6-4 and TRBJ2-2, with D possibly TRBD1 on 5 matching bases. Germline CDR1 is MRHNA and CDR2 is SNTAGT. The CDR3 consists of 14 residues. Trimming pared 2 bases from V and 2 bases from J, leaving 6 bases between. The CDR3 coding sequence is TGTGCCAGCAGTGACGACAGCAACACCGGGGAGCTGTTTTTT. Residues: CASSDDSNTGELFF.

As to this clonotype: A read error likely explains this, since a far larger clone differs by one base. The chain links TRBV6-4 to TRBJ2-1, with a weak D call TRBD2 (6 bases). The CDR3 runs 14 residues. Germline V gene lookup returns CDR1 MRHNA and CDR2 SNTAGT. The CDR3 is CASSEQEGSNEHFF. The CDR3 DNA is TGTGCCAGCAGTGAACAGGAGGGGAGCAATGAGCATTTCTTC.

Of note for this clonotype: A far larger clone is one base from this, pointing to a likely read error. This sequence joins TRBV12-5 and TRBJ1-3; tentatively, D is TRBD1 (5 bases). Germline V CDR1 and CDR2: LGHNT, FRNRAP. The CDR3 contains 14 residues. CDR3 residues: CVSRLAGIGDTIYF. The CDR3 DNA follows: TGTGTCAGCAGACTGGCTGGGATAGGGGACACCATATATTTT.

This clonotype has just a few counts. Possible read error: a much larger clone is one base away. This chain links TRBV7-6 with TRBJ2-6; TRBD1 aligns across 12 bases. Losses at the gene ends were 3 bases for V and 2 bases for J; bases not matched to a gene: 2. CDR1 and CDR2 (germline): SGHVS, FNYEAQ. The CDR3 runs 17 residues. The DNA of the CDR3 is TGTGCCAGCAGCTTTGGGACAGGGGGCGCTGGGGCCAACGTCCTGACTTTC. Translation gives CASSFGTGGAGANVLTF.

Only one count was recorded for this clonotype. This sequence may be a read error, since a much larger clone differs from it by one base. The chain has TRBV6-2 or TRBV6-3 and TRBJ1-1; 9 bases are a match to TRBD1. Trimming removed 6 bases from V and 4 bases from J; junction bases left unmatched: 6. The CDR3 contains 14 residues. CDR1 and CDR2 (germline): MNHEY, SVGEGT. The CDR3 bases are TGTGCCAGCAGCCCCCTGGACAGGGGCACTGAAGCTTTCTTT. Amino acids: CASSPLDRGTEAFF.

This clonotype was found a few times. This sequence may be a read error, since a much larger clone differs from it by one base. This sequence joins TRBV20-1 and TRBJ2-1, with 8 bases aligning to TRBD2. The CDR3 spans 13 residues. Per germline, CDR1 DFQATT and CDR2 SNEGSKA (reference sequence). With V trimmed by 7 bases and J by 4 bases, 6 bases remained unmatched. In DNA form, the CDR3 reads TGCAGTGTCTTCCGGGGGGGTTACAATGAGCAGTTCTTC. Its protein is CSVFRGGYNEQFF.

This clonotype occurred many times. V and J are TRBV3-1 and TRBJ2-3, with 7 bases lining up with TRBD2. The CDR3 consists of 13 residues. Germline V gene lookup returns CDR1 LGHDT and CDR2 YNNKEL (reference sequence). V lost 4 bases, J lost 7 bases, and 5 bases stayed unmatched. The CDR3 loop reads CASSLTGLNTQYF. The CDR3 nucleotides read TGTGCCAGCAGCCTAACGGGACTAAATACGCAGTATTTT.

This clonotype was detected many times. The gene calls are TRBV4-1 and TRBJ2-7; D is unclear. CDR3 length: 13 residues. Looked up from germline, CDR1 is MGHRA and CDR2 is YSYEKL. Trimming took 4 bases from V and 4 from J, leaving 11 bases between them. The CDR3 here is CASSRTDGYEQYF. CDR3 nucleotides: TGCGCCAGCAGCCGAACGGACGGGTACGAGCAGTACTTC.

This clonotype is medium-sized in the sample. V and J are TRBV5-1 and TRBJ2-7; D possibly corresponds to TRBD2 (6 bases). V was shortened by 4 bases and J by 0 bases, with 26 bases between the two germline ends. The length of the CDR3 is 19 residues. Germline V CDR1 and CDR2: SGHRS, YFSETQ. The CDR3 bases are TGCGCCAGCAGCCTAAACAGACCCACTAGCTGGGGGATCTCCTACGAGCAGTACTTC. Protein sequence: CASSLNRPTSWGISYEQYF.

This clonotype came up many times. The chain links TRBV19 to TRBJ1-1; D is possibly TRBD1 (5 bases). The germline V gene has CDR1 LNHDA and CDR2 SQIVND (reference sequence). The V end was cut by 4 bases, the J end by 5 bases, with 11 bases between. The CDR3 is 13 residues long. CDR3 in amino acids: CASSTRDRTEAFF. The CDR3 bases are TGTGCCAGTAGTACCCGGGACCGTACTGAAGCTTTCTTT.

The chain recombines TRBV11-2 with TRBJ1-2; the D gene is possibly TRBD1 (5 bases). Trimming removed 5 bases at V and 3 bases at J, with 19 bases between. This CDR3 has 16 amino acids. The germline gives CDR1 SGHAT, CDR2 FQNNGV. The CDR3 region has the DNA TGTGCCAGCAGCCATCCCCGGGGGTTCAGGCACTATGGCTACACCTTC. Amino acids: CASSHPRGFRHYGYTF.

Judged by abundance, this clonotype is medium-sized. The CDR3, as DNA: TGTGCCAGCAGTACGTTATCGAGCTCTGGGGCCAACGTCCTGACTTTC. It codes for CASSTLSSSGANVLTF. The chain links TRBV28 to TRBJ2-6; D ambiguous. Germline CDR1 reads MDHEN; CDR2 reads SYDVKM. V lost 5 bases and J lost 0, with 11 bases in between. This CDR3 is 16 amino acids long.

This clonotype is medium-sized within its sample. The CDR3 loop is CASSLRRAGPYEQYF. CDR3 DNA sequence: TGTGCCAGCAGCCTCCGGAGGGCAGGCCCCTACGAGCAGTACTTC. The gene calls are TRBV11-2 and TRBJ2-7; D perhaps matches TRBD2 (6 bases). Germline values: CDR1 SGHAT, CDR2 FQNNGV. The CDR3 consists of 15 residues. V was trimmed by 5 bases and J by 2 bases, leaving 16 bases between them.

With respect to this clonotype: This may be a read error: a much more frequent sequence differs by one nucleotide. In DNA form, the CDR3 reads TGTTCCAGCAGCCAAGACAGGCGGCGAGGAAACATTCAGTACTTC. It yields the protein CSSSQDRRRGNIQYF. The chain employs TRBV3-1 and TRBJ2-4, with D possibly being TRBD1 (6 bases). This CDR3 region has 15 residues. Germline assignment: CDR1 LGHDT and CDR2 YNNKEL (reference sequence).